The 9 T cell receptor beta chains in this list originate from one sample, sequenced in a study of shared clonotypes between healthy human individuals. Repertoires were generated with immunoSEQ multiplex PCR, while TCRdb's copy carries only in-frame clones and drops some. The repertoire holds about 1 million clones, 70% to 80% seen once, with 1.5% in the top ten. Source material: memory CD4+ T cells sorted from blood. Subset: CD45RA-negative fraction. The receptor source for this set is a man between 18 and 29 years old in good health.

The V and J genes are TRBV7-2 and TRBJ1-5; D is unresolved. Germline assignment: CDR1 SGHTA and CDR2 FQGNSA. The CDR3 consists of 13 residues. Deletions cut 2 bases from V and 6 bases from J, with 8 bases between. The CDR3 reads CASSLNRAQPQHF. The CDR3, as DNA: TGTGCCAGCAGCTTAAATAGGGCTCAGCCCCAGCATTTT.

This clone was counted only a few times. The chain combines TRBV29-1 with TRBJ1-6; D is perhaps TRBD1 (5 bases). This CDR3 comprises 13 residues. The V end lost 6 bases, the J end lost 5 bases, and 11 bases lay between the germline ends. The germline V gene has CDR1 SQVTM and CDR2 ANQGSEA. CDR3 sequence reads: CSVQGSHNSPLHF. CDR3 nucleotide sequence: TGCAGCGTCCAGGGTAGCCATAATTCACCCCTCCACTTT.

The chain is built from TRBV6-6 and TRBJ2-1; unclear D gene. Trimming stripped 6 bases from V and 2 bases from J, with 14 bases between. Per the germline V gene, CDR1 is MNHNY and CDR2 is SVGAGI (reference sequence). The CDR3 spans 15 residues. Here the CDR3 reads CASSHGRVTYNEQFF. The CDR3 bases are TGTGCCAGCAGCCACGGACGGGTAACCTACAATGAGCAGTTCTTC.

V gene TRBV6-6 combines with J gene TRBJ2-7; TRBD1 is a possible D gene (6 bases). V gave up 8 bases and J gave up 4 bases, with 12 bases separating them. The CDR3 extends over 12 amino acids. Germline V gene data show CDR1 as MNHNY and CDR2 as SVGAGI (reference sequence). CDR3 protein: CASEKGGYEQYF. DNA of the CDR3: TGTGCCAGCGAAAAAGGGGGTTACGAGCAGTACTTC.

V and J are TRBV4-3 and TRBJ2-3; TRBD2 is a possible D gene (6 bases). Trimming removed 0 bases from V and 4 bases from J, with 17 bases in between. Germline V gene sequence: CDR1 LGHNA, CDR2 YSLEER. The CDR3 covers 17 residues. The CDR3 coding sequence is TGCGCCAGCAGCCAAGATACCAGCGGGCGAGGGGCAGATACGCAGTATTTT. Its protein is CASSQDTSGRGADTQYF.

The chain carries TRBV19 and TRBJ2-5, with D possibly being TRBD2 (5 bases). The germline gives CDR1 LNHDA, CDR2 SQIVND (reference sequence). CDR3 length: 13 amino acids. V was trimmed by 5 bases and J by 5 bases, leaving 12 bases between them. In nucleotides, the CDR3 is TGTGCCAGTAGTCCCAGGAGAGGGGAGACCCAGTACTTC. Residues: CASSPRRGETQYF.

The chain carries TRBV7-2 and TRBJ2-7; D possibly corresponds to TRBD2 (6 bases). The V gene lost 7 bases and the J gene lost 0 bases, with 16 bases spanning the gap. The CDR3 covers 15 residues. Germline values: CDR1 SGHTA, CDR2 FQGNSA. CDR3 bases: TGTGCCAGCACCACCCTTGGAGGGCTCTCCTACGAGCAGTACTTC. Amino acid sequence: CASTTLGGLSYEQYF.

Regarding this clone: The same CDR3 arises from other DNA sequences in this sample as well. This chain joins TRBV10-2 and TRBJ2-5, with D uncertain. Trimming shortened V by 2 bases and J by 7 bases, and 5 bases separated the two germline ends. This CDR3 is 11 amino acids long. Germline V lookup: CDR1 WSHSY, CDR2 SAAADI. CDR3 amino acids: CASSEVGTQYF. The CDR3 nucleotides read TGCGCCAGCAGTGAGGTGGGGACCCAGTACTTC.

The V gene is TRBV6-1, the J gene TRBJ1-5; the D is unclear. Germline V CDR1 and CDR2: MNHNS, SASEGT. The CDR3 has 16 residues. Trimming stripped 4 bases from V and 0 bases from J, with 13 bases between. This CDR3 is CASSAPASFSNQPQHF. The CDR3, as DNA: TGTGCCAGCAGTGCCCCGGCTAGCTTTAGCAATCAGCCCCAGCATTTT.